Sequencing of this T cell receptor beta chain was carried out in a study of post-analysis software for immune sequencing data. Study conclusions and caveats: Roughly five TRBV segments appeared more often in patients than in controls, and TRBV5-6, TRBV5-1 and TRBV20-1 were among these.

This clonotype appeared many times. Its antigen is undetermined. The CDR3 consists of 17 residues. Each TCR beta cDNA library carried unique molecular identifiers. One entry per CDR3 protein, called by TCRdb with MiXCR from the PCR reads. The sample lists some 260,000 distinct CDR3 sequences, 35% to 40% seen once, with around 4.8% in the top ten. The V call is TRBV21-1, the J call TRBJ2-5; the D call TRBD2 from the table was never checked on the DNA. TRBV21-1 is flagged as a pseudogene. The receptor comes from a girl aged 10-17 years with multiple sclerosis. The sequenced sample was blood. CDR3 DNA sequence: TGTGCCAGCAGGCGGCCTAGCGGGATGAGGAAAGAAGAGACCCAGTACTTC. Residues: CASRRPSGMRKEETQYF.